This is a list of T cell receptor beta chains from one sample in a study of blood T cell repertoires in COVID-19. Some clones are missing from TCRdb's copy, which holds only in-frame ones; the method was immunoSEQ multiplex PCR. The sample carries around 280,000 clones, roughly 89% recorded once. The sequencing input was peripheral blood. These receptors were collected from a woman in her twenties or thirties with COVID-19, enrolled during active disease. Each CDR3 is given with its conserved first and last residue. Fields, in order: CDR3 DNA, CDR3 protein, V gene, D gene, clone size, J gene. D genes are given only for firm matches. The size entry is marked missing in some rows and otherwise reads once, few, many or a size class.

TGCGCCAGCAGCCCGCAGGGACTAGCGGGGACGAGCTCCTACAATGAGCAGTTCTTC	CASSPQGLAGTSSYNEQFF	TRBV4-1	TRBD2	once	TRBJ2-1
TGTGCCACCGGACAGGGCGGCTCTGGAAACACCATATATTTT	CATGQGGSGNTIYF	TRBV19	TRBD1	-	TRBJ1-3
TGTGCCAGTAGTATAGGCGGGGGGGCCTCCGGGGAGCTGTTTTTT	CASSIGGGASGELFF	TRBV19	TRBD2	-	TRBJ2-2
TGTGCCAGCAACCTTGGAACAGGGTACCCCCAGCATTTT	CASNLGTGYPQHF	TRBV5-8	-	-	TRBJ1-5
TGTGCCAGCAGTGAACGACTAGCGCCAAGCACAGATACGCAGTATTTT	CASSERLAPSTDTQYF	TRBV2	TRBD2	-	TRBJ2-3
TGTGCCAGCAGCTTAGTTAGGGGGAGCGGTTATACAGATACGCAGTATTTT	CASSLVRGSGYTDTQYF	TRBV7-8	-	-	TRBJ2-3
TGTGCCAGCAGCACACAGGGACGAGCTGGAAACACCATATATTTT	CASSTQGRAGNTIYF	TRBV5-6	-	-	TRBJ1-3
TGTGCCACCAGTGATTTCAGGTCAGGGAGGAATTATCGGGGCTACACCTTC	CATSDFRSGRNYRGYTF	TRBV24-1	-	-	TRBJ1-2
TGTGCCAGCAGTTACTGGCAGGGGGCACCTTACGAGCAGTACTTC	CASSYWQGAPYEQYF	TRBV6-5	TRBD1	-	TRBJ2-7
TGTGCCAGCAGCCCTAGCTTGGTCGCAGATACGCAGTATTTT	CASSPSLVADTQYF	TRBV11-2	-	-	TRBJ2-3
TGCGCCACCAGTGGGACAGAAAATGAAAAACTGTTTTTT	CATSGTENEKLFF	TRBV10-1	TRBD1	-	TRBJ1-4
TGTGCCAGCAGTTACGCGAACAGGGGGGCTGGCTACACCTTC	CASSYANRGAGYTF	TRBV6-5	TRBD1	-	TRBJ1-2
TGTGCCAGCAGCTTGGACAGCCGCTATGGCTACACCTTC	CASSLDSRYGYTF	TRBV5-6	-	-	TRBJ1-2
TGTGCCAGCAGTGAAGGGAGGGGCACCGGGGAGCTGTTTTTT	CASSEGRGTGELFF	TRBV25-1	TRBD2	-	TRBJ2-2
TGTGCCAGCGGTACCAGGGGAGTTACCTATGGCTACACCTTC	CASGTRGVTYGYTF	TRBV5-6	-	-	TRBJ1-2
TGTGCCAGTAGTGCCCAGGGTTTAGGTCAGCCCCAGCATTTT	CASSAQGLGQPQHF	TRBV19	-	many	TRBJ1-5
TGTGCCAGCAGTTTATGGGCTAGCGGGGTTCAAGAGACCCAGTACTTC	CASSLWASGVQETQYF	TRBV28	TRBD2	-	TRBJ2-5
TGTGCCAGCAGTTCCGTGAGCTCTGAAGCTTTCTTT	CASSSVSSEAFF	TRBV12-3/TRBV12-4	-	-	TRBJ1-1
TGTGCCAGCAGTATCGGGGATTACAATGAGCAGTTCTTC	CASSIGDYNEQFF	TRBV27	-	-	TRBJ2-1
TGTGCCAGTAGTATGATCGACAGGTCCAACTATGGCTACACCTTC	CASSMIDRSNYGYTF	TRBV19	-	few	TRBJ1-2
TGTGCCAGCCGGGAGCCCTATGGCTACACCTTC	CASREPYGYTF	TRBV6-5	-	-	TRBJ1-2
TGTGCCAGCAGTCACTACACCGGGGAGCTGTTTTTT	CASSHYTGELFF	TRBV2	-	-	TRBJ2-2
TGCAGCGTTGAGGGAGGATTCTCCTACGAGCAGTACTTC	CSVEGGFSYEQYF	TRBV29-1	-	-	TRBJ2-7
TGCGCCAGCAGCCAAGATTGGCTGCAAGAGACCCAGTACTTC	CASSQDWLQETQYF	TRBV4-1	-	-	TRBJ2-5
TGTGCCAGCAGTGACTACGGGGGACGTACCTACGAGCAGTACTTC	CASSDYGGRTYEQYF	TRBV2	-	-	TRBJ2-7
TGTGCCAGCAGCTCCCCGGGAGGGGCCAGTCTTTTAGGTGGAAACACCATATATTTT	CASSSPGGASLLGGNTIYF	TRBV11-2	-	-	TRBJ1-3
TGTGCCAGCAGCGAGAACCAGGAGGCTGAAGCTTTCTTT	CASSENQEAEAFF	TRBV5-4	-	-	TRBJ1-1
TGTGCCAGCAGGCAAGGGGCTAGCTTGTACACAGATACGCAGTATTTT	CASRQGASLYTDTQYF	TRBV3-1/TRBV3-2	-	-	TRBJ2-3
TGCAGTGCTAGTACAGGGGTGGATTCACCCCTCCACTTT	CSASTGVDSPLHF	TRBV20-1	TRBD1	once	TRBJ1-6
TGTGCCAGCGAGTCCGTCCTCACAGATACGCAGTATTTT	CASESVLTDTQYF	TRBV2	-	-	TRBJ2-3
TGTGCCAGCAGCCCGCGGACAGGGGCTAACTATGGCTACACCTTC	CASSPRTGANYGYTF	TRBV27	TRBD1	-	TRBJ1-2
TGTGCCAGCAAGGTGGTCAGGGCGTTAAACACCATATATTTT	CASKVVRALNTIYF	TRBV7-9	-	few	TRBJ1-3
TGTGCCAGCAGTTACTGGGACAGGGATCACTATGGCTACACCTTC	CASSYWDRDHYGYTF	TRBV6-5	TRBD1	-	TRBJ1-2
TGTGCCAGCAGCCCTAGATTCGACAGGGTAATAGAAGAGACCCAGTACTTC	CASSPRFDRVIEETQYF	TRBV5-6	TRBD1	-	TRBJ2-5
TGTGCCAGCTCACCCCGTAGCGGGGGGCCCACAGATACGCAGTATTTT	CASSPRSGGPTDTQYF	TRBV18	TRBD2	few	TRBJ2-3
TGTGCCAGCAGCCCCCGGACAGGGCGATGGGAAAAACTGTTTTTT	CASSPRTGRWEKLFF	TRBV11-2	TRBD1	-	TRBJ1-4
TGTGCCAGCAGTCGCCCCCAGGGGTGGGGCACTGAAGCTTTCTTT	CASSRPQGWGTEAFF	TRBV6-6	-	once	TRBJ1-1
TGTGCCAGCTCACCATCTACAGGTTTTGGCATTCAGTACTTC	CASSPSTGFGIQYF	TRBV18	-	-	TRBJ2-4
TGTGCCACCAGTGATGGGGGCCTCCCCGGGGAGCTGTTTTTT	CATSDGGLPGELFF	TRBV24-1	-	-	TRBJ2-2